These 22 T cell receptor beta chains were all obtained from the same sample, sequenced in a study of shared clonotypes between healthy human individuals. The data were produced by immunoSEQ multiplex PCR, yet TCRdb's version contains in-frame clones alone and is incomplete. The table lists 2 million or so clones, about 95% of them singletons. The sample was naive CD4+ T cells sorted from blood. Described subset: CD45RA+ positively selected. These receptors came from a man in his late teens or twenties in good health.

The V and J genes are TRBV4-2 and TRBJ2-3; D remains ambiguous. Germline loops: CDR1 LGHNA, CDR2 YNFKEQ. The V end lost 0 bases, the J end lost 1 base, and 5 bases lay between the germline ends. The CDR3 length is 14 residues. The CDR3 sequence: CASSQDPGTDTQYF. CDR3 in DNA: TGTGCCAGCAGCCAAGATCCCGGCACAGATACGCAGTATTTT.

This chain joins TRBV7-2 and TRBJ2-7; 7 bases are shared with TRBD2. The trim removed 1 base at V and 4 bases at J, leaving 7 bases unmatched. Germline V gene lookup returns CDR1 SGHTA and CDR2 FQGNSA. The CDR3 length is 15 residues. The CDR3 loop is CASSLGAGAPYEQYF. In nucleotides, the CDR3 is TGTGCCAGCAGCTTAGGTGCGGGAGCTCCTTACGAGCAGTACTTC.

The chain couples TRBV2 to TRBJ2-1; possible D gene TRBD2, 6 bases. CDR1 is SNHLY, CDR2 FYNNEI, per germline. V gave up 6 bases and J gave up 0 bases, with 9 bases separating them. The CDR3 sequence is 14 residues long. In nucleotides, the CDR3 is TGTGCCAGCAGGCTAGCGATCTCCTACAATGAGCAGTTCTTC. Its translation is CASRLAISYNEQFF.

For this clone: This specimen includes other DNA sequences encoding the same CDR3. The rearrangement uses TRBV5-5 and TRBJ1-6; 7 bases agree with TRBD1. V gave up 0 bases and J gave up 7 bases; unmatched junction bases: 1. This CDR3 spans 14 amino acids. Germline CDR1 and CDR2: SGHKS and YYEKEE (reference sequence). The DNA for the CDR3 is TGTGCCAGCAGCTTGGAAGGGGGCAATTCACCCCTCCACTTT. Translation: CASSLEGGNSPLHF.

Of note for this clone: The sample has other DNA sequences that encode this CDR3 too. The DNA for the CDR3 is TGTGCCTGGAGTGTCGGGTCAGATCAGCCCCAGCATTTT. Its translation: CAWSVGSDQPQHF. The rearrangement uses TRBV30 and TRBJ1-5; D unclear. The germline V gene has CDR1 GTSNPN and CDR2 SVGIG (reference sequence). This CDR3 is 13 amino acids long. Trimming cost V 0 bases and J 5 bases, with 8 bases left between them.

This clone was observed a single time. This chain links TRBV19 with TRBJ2-7; 9 bases align to TRBD1. V gave up 5 bases and J gave up 3 bases; unmatched junction bases: 5. The CDR3 loop spans 14 amino acids. Germline CDR1 reads LNHDA; CDR2 reads SQIVND (reference sequence). The CDR3 region has the DNA TGTGCCAGTAGTCGGACAGGGGTGATCTACGAGCAGTACTTC. Translation gives CASSRTGVIYEQYF.

This chain's CDR3 is CSVSPRLAGDNEQFF. The CDR3 DNA reads TGCAGCGTTTCCCCTCGACTAGCGGGGGACAATGAGCAGTTCTTC. The chain employs TRBV29-1 and TRBJ2-1; 12 positions agree with TRBD2. The CDR3 covers 15 residues. After removal of 5 bases from V and 5 bases from J, the junction contained 7 bases not matched to a gene. CDR1 and CDR2 (germline): SQVTM, ANQGSEA.

This chain connects TRBV7-9 to TRBJ1-2; 7 nucleotides agree with TRBD1. Germline V gene lookup returns CDR1 SEHNR and CDR2 FQNEAQ (reference sequence). With V trimmed by 3 bases and J by 0 bases, 7 bases remained unmatched. This CDR3 is built from 16 residues. The CDR3 loop reads CASSLAGGSANYGYTF. CDR3 coding DNA: TGTGCCAGCAGCTTGGCAGGGGGATCAGCTAACTATGGCTACACCTTC.

With regard to this clone: Other DNA sequences in the same sample also yield this CDR3. The chain employs TRBV30 and TRBJ1-1, with 7 bases identical to TRBD1. Per the germline V gene, CDR1 is GTSNPN and CDR2 is SVGIG (reference sequence). This CDR3 has 13 residues. V dropped 3 bases and J dropped 2; count of bases not matched to a gene: 3. The CDR3 reads CAWRRQGNTEAFF. CDR3 coding DNA: TGTGCCTGGAGGAGACAGGGTAACACTGAAGCTTTCTTT.

This clone appeared a single time. The V and J genes are TRBV4-1 and TRBJ2-1; 9 bases align to TRBD2. The ends lost 1 base at V and 4 bases at J; junction bases unmatched: 5. Germline V gene sequence: CDR1 MGHRA, CDR2 YSYEKL. The CDR3 length is 16 residues. The CDR3 loop reads CASSQGASGVYNEQFF. For the CDR3, the DNA is TGCGCCAGCAGCCAAGGGGCTAGCGGGGTTTACAATGAGCAGTTCTTC.

CDR3 nucleotide sequence: TGTGCCAGCAGCTCAAGCGGGGCAGGAGCTATGTACAATGAGCAGTTCTTC. It codes for CASSSSGAGAMYNEQFF. This sequence joins TRBV9 and TRBJ2-1; 7 positions match TRBD2. The CDR3 has 17 amino acids. Germline CDR1 is SGDLS and CDR2 is YYNGEE. V lost 4 bases, J lost 4 bases, and 14 bases stayed unmatched.

V and J are TRBV5-4 and TRBJ1-1; D is uncertain. CDR1 and CDR2 (germline): SGHNT, YYREEE (reference sequence). The CDR3 contains 13 residues. Trimming cost V 3 bases and J 6 bases, with 12 bases left between them. The CDR3 is CASSSVDSAEAFF. In DNA form, the CDR3 reads TGTGCCAGCAGCTCCGTTGATTCTGCTGAAGCTTTCTTT.

This rearrangement joins TRBV27 to TRBJ2-1; a possible D gene is TRBD2 (5 bases). Looked up from germline, CDR1 is MNHEY and CDR2 is SMNVEV (reference sequence). Trimming shortened V by 7 bases and J by 5 bases, and 12 bases separated the two germline ends. The CDR3 has 13 amino acids. In DNA form, the CDR3 reads TGTGCCAGCACACATGGAGGACACAATGAGCAGTTCTTC. This gives the protein CASTHGGHNEQFF.

The chain combines TRBV5-4 with TRBJ1-4; 8 bases are a match to TRBD1. CDR3 length: 15 residues. J lost 4 bases, V lost 4 bases, and 6 bases had no gene match. Per the germline V gene, CDR1 is SGHNT and CDR2 is YYREEE (reference sequence). The CDR3: CASSTGQGVNEKLFF. DNA for the CDR3: TGTGCCAGCAGCACCGGACAGGGAGTTAATGAAAAACTGTTTTTT.

The chain couples TRBV2 to TRBJ2-5; D not resolved. Germline V lookup: CDR1 SNHLY, CDR2 FYNNEI. The germline V and J ends were trimmed by 6 bases and 1 base, with 6 bases remaining between them. There are 12 residues in the CDR3. The CDR3 here is CASSISQETQYF. CDR3 nucleotide sequence: TGTGCCAGCAGCATATCCCAAGAGACCCAGTACTTC. The full variable domain, with the rest looked up from reference TRBV2 and TRBJ2-5, is EPEVTQTPSHQVTQMGQEVILRCVPISNHLYFYWYRQILGQKVEFLVSFYNNEISEKSEIFDDQFSVERPDGSNFTLKIRSTKLEDSAMYFCASSISQETQYFGPGTRLLVL.

The genes are TRBV28 and TRBJ1-6; the match to TRBD1 covers 9 bases. This CDR3 has 15 amino acids. The V gene's germline CDR1 is MDHEN and CDR2 SYDVKM. The V gene end was trimmed by 6 bases and the J gene end by 7 bases; junction bases not matched to a gene: 7. Here the CDR3 DNA reads TGTGCCAGCAGCCACGGGACAGGGAGAAATTCACCCCTCCACTTT. Its translation is CASSHGTGRNSPLHF.

V usage is TRBV5-1 and J usage is TRBJ2-1, with TRBD2 matching 15 bases. CDR1 is SGHRS, CDR2 YFSETQ, per germline. The CDR3 is 15 residues long. Trimming removed 4 bases from V and 9 bases from J; junction bases left unmatched: 5. The CDR3 region has the DNA TGCGCCAGCAGCACCGGGACTAGCGGGAGGATTGAGCAGTTCTTC. Its protein is CASSTGTSGRIEQFF.

The V and J genes are TRBV7-2 and TRBJ2-3; D unresolved. This CDR3 is built from 12 residues. V lost 5 bases and J lost 6, with 9 bases in between. The germline V gene has CDR1 SGHTA and CDR2 FQGNSA. The CDR3 is CASSPMGDTQYF. In DNA form, the CDR3 reads TGTGCCAGCAGCCCTATGGGGGATACGCAGTATTTT.

V usage is TRBV19 and J usage is TRBJ2-7, with TRBD2 as a possible D gene (5 bases). V shed 7 bases and J shed 6 bases, with 13 bases lying between them. The CDR3 runs to 12 residues. Germline CDR1 is LNHDA and CDR2 is SQIVND (reference sequence). For the CDR3, the DNA is TGTGCCAGTACGGGGAAGTCAGGCGAGCAGTACTTC. This encodes CASTGKSGEQYF.

For the CDR3, the DNA is TGTGCCAGCAGCCCCCCGGGGGCAGGGAAACGACCCGGGGAGCTGTTTTTT. Translating it yields CASSPPGAGKRPGELFF. The chain uses TRBV7-6 and TRBJ2-2, with D possibly called TRBD1 or TRBD2 (6 bases each). Germline CDR1 SGHVS, CDR2 FNYEAQ. This CDR3 region has 17 residues. Trimming took off 5 bases at V and 6 bases at J, with 22 bases between the two ends. Full variable domain (outside the CDR3, taken from reference TRBV7-6 and TRBJ2-2): GAGVSQSPRYKVTKRGQDVALRCDPISGHVSLYWYRQALGQGPEFLTYFNYEAQQDKSGLPNDRFSAERPEGSISTLTIQRTEQRDSAMYRCASSPPGAGKRPGELFFGEGSRLTVL.

This sequence joins TRBV5-6 and TRBJ2-3, with 14 bases identical to TRBD2. V was pared by 7 bases and J by 5 bases, with 3 bases of the junction left unmatched. Germline assignment: CDR1 SGHDT and CDR2 YYEEEE. The length of the CDR3 is 14 residues. CDR3 DNA sequence: TGTGCCAGCCGGACTAGCGGGGGGAAAGATACGCAGTATTTT. Translation gives CASRTSGGKDTQYF.

J is TRBJ1-5 and V is TRBV7-3; D gene ambiguous. The CDR3 is 13 amino acids. From germline, CDR1 is SGHTA and CDR2 FQGTGA. The V end was cut by 1 base, the J end by 7 bases, with 8 bases between. CDR3 DNA sequence: TGTGCCAGCAGCTTAAGGGAAGGGCAGCCCCAGCATTTT. This codes for CASSLREGQPQHF.